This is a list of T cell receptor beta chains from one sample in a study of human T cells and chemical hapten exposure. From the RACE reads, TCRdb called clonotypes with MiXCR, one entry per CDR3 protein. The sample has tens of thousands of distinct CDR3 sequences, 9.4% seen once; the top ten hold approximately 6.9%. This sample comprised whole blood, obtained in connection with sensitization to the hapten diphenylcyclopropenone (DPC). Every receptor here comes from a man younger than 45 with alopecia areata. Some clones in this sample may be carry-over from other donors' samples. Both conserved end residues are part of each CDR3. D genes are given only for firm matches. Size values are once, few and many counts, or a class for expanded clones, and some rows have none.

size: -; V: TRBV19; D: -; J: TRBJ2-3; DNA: TGTGCCAGTAGCCGAGGCCTCACAGATACGCAGTATTTT; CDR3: CASSRGLTDTQYF
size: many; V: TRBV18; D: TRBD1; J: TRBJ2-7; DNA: TGTGCCAGCTCACCACCCGGGGGGACAGGGGCCTACGAGCAGTACTTC; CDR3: CASSPPGGTGAYEQYF
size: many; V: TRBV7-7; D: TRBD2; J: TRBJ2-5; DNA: TGTGCTAGCAGCCCGGGGACTAGCGGGGGACCATACCAAGAGACCCAGTACTTC; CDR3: CASSPGTSGGPYQETQYF
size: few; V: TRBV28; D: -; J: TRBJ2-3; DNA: TGTGCCAGCAGTTTCAAGGGTCCCACAGATACGCAGTATTTT; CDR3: CASSFKGPTDTQYF
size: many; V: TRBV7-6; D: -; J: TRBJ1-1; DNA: TGTGCCAGCAGCTTAGGCGGGTACGGGAACACTGAAGCTTTCTTT; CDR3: CASSLGGYGNTEAFF
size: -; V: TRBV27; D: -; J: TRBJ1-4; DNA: TGTGCCAGCAGCCCGACAGGACTTGCAACTAATGAAAAACTGTTTTTT; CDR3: CASSPTGLATNEKLFF
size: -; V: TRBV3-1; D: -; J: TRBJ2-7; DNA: TGTGCCAGCAGCCATAGGACGGGAGCCTACGAGCAGTACTTC; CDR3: CASSHRTGAYEQYF
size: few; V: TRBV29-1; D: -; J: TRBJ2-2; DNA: TGCAGCGTCAGGGCGGCCGGGGAGCTGTTTTTT; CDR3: CSVRAAGELFF
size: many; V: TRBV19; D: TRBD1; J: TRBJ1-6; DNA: TGTGCCAGTACTCCGGGACAGGGACTCTCCTATAATTCACCCCTCCACTTT; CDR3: CASTPGQGLSYNSPLHF
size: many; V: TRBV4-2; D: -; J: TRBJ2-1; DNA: TGTGCCAGCAGCCGGAGGCCCGGGACAAGCTCCTACAATGAGCAGTTCTTC; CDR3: CASSRRPGTSSYNEQFF
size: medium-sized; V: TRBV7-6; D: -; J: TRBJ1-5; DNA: TGTGCCAGCAGCTTTGGAGCCGGGCAGGGAGAGTATCAGCCCCAGCATTTT; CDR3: CASSFGAGQGEYQPQHF
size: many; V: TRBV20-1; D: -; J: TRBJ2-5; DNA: TGCAGTGCACCTCCGCGGCCGGGAACCCAAGAGACCCAGTACTTC; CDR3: CSAPPRPGTQETQYF
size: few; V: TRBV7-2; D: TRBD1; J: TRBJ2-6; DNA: TGTGCCAGCAGTCCACAAGGGGGCGCTGGGGCCAACGTCCTGACTTTC; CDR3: CASSPQGGAGANVLTF
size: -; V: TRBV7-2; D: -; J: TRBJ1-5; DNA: TGTGCCAGCAGCCCGGGGATCCAGAATCAGCCCCAGCATTTT; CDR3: CASSPGIQNQPQHF
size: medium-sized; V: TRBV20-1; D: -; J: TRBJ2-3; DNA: TGCAGTGCTAGAGCGGGAGTAGGGTCAGATACGCAGTATTTT; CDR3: CSARAGVGSDTQYF
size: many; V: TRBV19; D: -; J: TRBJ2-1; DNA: TGTGCCAGTAGTATAGGGACAAGGGGATCTAATGAGCAGTTCTTC; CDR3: CASSIGTRGSNEQFF
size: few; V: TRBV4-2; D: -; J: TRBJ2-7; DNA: TGTGCCAGCCAGTCTAACTACGAGCAGTACTTC; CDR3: CASQSNYEQYF
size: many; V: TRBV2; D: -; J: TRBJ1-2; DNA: TGTGCCAGCAGGCCACAGGGAAACTATGGCTACACCTTC; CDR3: CASRPQGNYGYTF
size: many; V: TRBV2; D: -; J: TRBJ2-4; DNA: TGTGCCAGCAGTGAACCTGTCGGGGCCAAAAACATTCAGTACTTC; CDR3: CASSEPVGAKNIQYF
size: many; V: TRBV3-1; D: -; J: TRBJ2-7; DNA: TGTGCCAGCAGCCAAGAAGGAGGCTCCTACGAGCAGTACTTC; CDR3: CASSQEGGSYEQYF
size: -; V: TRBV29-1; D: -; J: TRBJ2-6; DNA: TGCAGCGTGAGTTCTGGGGCCAACGTCCTGACTTTC; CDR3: CSVSSGANVLTF
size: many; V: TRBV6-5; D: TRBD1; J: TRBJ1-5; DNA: TGTGCCAGCAGCCTGACAGGGGCGGGGGGCAATCAGCCCCAGCATTTT; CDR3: CASSLTGAGGNQPQHF
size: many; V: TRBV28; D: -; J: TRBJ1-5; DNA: TGTGCCAGCAGAGGAGGGAGCAATCAGCCCCAGCATTTT; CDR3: CASRGGSNQPQHF
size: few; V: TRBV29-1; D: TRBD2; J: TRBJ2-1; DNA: TGCAGCGTGACGGGACTAGCGGGGGCCAGGGATGAGCAGTTCTTC; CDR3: CSVTGLAGARDEQFF
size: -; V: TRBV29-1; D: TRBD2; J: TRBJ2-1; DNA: TGCAGCGTTCTGGGAGGGAATTGGAATGAGCAGTTCTTC; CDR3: CSVLGGNWNEQFF
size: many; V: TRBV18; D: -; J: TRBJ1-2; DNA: TGTGCCAGCTCACCCAGTCTAACGACAGAGGGGGAGAATGGCTACACCTTC; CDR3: CASSPSLTTEGENGYTF
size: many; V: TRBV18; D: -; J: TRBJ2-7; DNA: TGTGCCAGCTCACAATCGACAGCAGGGGCGTCCGGCGAGCAGTACTTC; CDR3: CASSQSTAGASGEQYF
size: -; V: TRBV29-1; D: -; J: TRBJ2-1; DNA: TGCAGCGTGGAATACGTGGCCCTTGGCAATGAGCAGTTCTTC; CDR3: CSVEYVALGNEQFF
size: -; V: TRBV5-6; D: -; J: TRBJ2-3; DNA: TGTGCCAGCAGCTTGGTTGTAGACGTATCACCAGATACGCAGTATTTT; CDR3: CASSLVVDVSPDTQYF
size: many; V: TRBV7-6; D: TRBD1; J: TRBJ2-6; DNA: TGTGCCAGCAGCTCCCCTTTTGCAGGGGGCCAAGGGGCCAACGTCCTGACTTTC; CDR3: CASSSPFAGGQGANVLTF
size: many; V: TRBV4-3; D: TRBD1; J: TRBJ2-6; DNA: TGCGCCAGCAGCCCCACACCGGGACAGGGGAGCTCTGGGGCCAACGTCCTGACTTTC; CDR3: CASSPTPGQGSSGANVLTF
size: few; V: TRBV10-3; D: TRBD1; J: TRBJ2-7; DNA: TGTGCCCACGGGACAGTCGGCGAGCAGTACTTC; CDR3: CAHGTVGEQYF
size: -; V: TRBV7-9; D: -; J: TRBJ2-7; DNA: TGTGCCAGCAGCAAACAGGGCTACGAGCAGTACTTC; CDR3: CASSKQGYEQYF
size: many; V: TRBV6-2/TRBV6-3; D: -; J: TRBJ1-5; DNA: TGTGCCAGCAGTTACCCCGGACTCGTGCCCCAGCATTTT; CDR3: CASSYPGLVPQHF
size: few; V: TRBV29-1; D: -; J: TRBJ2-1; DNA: TGCAGCTTCCAAAGCTACAGTTCCAATGAGCAGTTCTTC; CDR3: CSFQSYSSNEQFF
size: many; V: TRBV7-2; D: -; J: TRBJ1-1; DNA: TGTGCCAGCAGCTTCCTCACACCGAACACTGAAGCTTTCTTT; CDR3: CASSFLTPNTEAFF
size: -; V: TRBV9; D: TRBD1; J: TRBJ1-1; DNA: TGTGCCAGCAGCGGACAGGGGAACACTGAAGCTTTCTTT; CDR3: CASSGQGNTEAFF
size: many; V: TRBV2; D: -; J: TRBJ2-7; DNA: TGTGCCAGCAGGGCCCCCTCCTACGAGCAGTACTTC; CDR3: CASRAPSYEQYF
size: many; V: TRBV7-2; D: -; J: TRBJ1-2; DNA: TGTGCCAGCAGCTTAGCGCAGGAGGGGCCCTATGGCTACACCTTC; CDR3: CASSLAQEGPYGYTF
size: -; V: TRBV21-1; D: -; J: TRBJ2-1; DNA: TGTGCCAGCAGCAAAAGGACACCCTCATACAATGAGCAGTTCTTC; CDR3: CASSKRTPSYNEQFF
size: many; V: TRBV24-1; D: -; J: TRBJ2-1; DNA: TGTGCCACCAGTGATCCAGGGTCTAGCTCCTACAATGAGCAGTTCTTC; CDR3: CATSDPGSSSYNEQFF
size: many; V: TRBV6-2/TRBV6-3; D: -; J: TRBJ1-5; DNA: TGTGCCAGCAGGACAGTTAGCAATCAGCCCCAGCATTTT; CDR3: CASRTVSNQPQHF